These 30 T cell receptor beta chains came from one sample sequenced in a study of preoperative IRX-2 immunotherapy in early breast cancer (dated by TCRdb to between 2018 and 2020). Reading the label with the study, this specimen's treatment or condition is: preoperative locoregional IRX-2 cytokine immunotherapy. The library was made by the immunoSEQ multiplex PCR assay. TCRdb re-hosts the immuneACCESS table, in-frame sequences only. Its copies lack some clones; in the studies checked, an unresolved V gene accounts for under half of them, and the cause for the rest is not known. This sample lists under 50,000 clones; roughly 80% were detected once. Approximately 1.5% of the sample is held by the ten biggest clonotypes. Sequencing was performed on lymph node tissue, taken after IRX-2 immunotherapy. These receptor sequences come from a human donor with breast cancer.

The rearrangement joins TRBV6-8 to TRBJ2-7; D not certain. The V gene lost 10 bases and the J gene lost 0 bases, with 13 bases spanning the gap. The CDR3 is 13 amino acids. Per germline, CDR1 MNHGY and CDR2 SAAAGT. The CDR3 region has the DNA TGTGCCACCCGCACCCCCAACTCCTACGAGCAGTACTTC. This translates into CATRTPNSYEQYF.

The chain couples TRBV22-1 to TRBJ1-1. TRBV22-1 is an annotated pseudogene. There are 15 residues in the CDR3. The CDR3 loop reads CASSPLGSRAIEAFF. The CDR3 region has the DNA TGTGCCAGCAGTCCCCTAGGGAGCAGGGCGATTGAAGCTTTCTTT.

J is TRBJ1-2 and V is TRBV11-3, with D unresolved. The CDR3 length is 14 residues. Between the trimmed V and J ends, which lost 4 bases and 7 bases, there was a span of 16 bases. Per the germline V gene, CDR1 is SGHNT and CDR2 is YENEEA. In DNA, the CDR3 is TGTGCCAGCAGCTCAACCGGACTTTTGGGTGGCTACACCTTC. It specifies CASSSTGLLGGYTF. Using reference TRBV11-3 and TRBJ1-2 for the parts outside the CDR3, the full variable domain is EAGVVQSPRYKIIEKKQPVAFWCNPISGHNTLYWYLQNLGQGPELLIRYENEEAVDDSQLPKDRFSAERLKGVDSTLKIQPAELGDSAVYLCASSSTGLLGGYTFGSGTRLTVV.

The chain carries TRBV5-1 and TRBJ2-5, with TRBD2 matching over 8 bases. The CDR3 consists of 14 residues. Trimming at V came to 4 bases and at J to 5 bases, leaving 7 bases not matched to a gene. Germline lookup yields CDR1 SGHRS and CDR2 YFSETQ. CDR3 in amino acids: CASSPGLASETQYF. In DNA form, the CDR3 reads TGCGCCAGCAGCCCCGGACTAGCCTCCGAGACCCAGTACTTC.

The DNA of the CDR3 is TGTGCCATCAGTGAGTCTGAGGGGGATGGCTACACCTTC. Protein sequence: CAISESEGDGYTF. V is TRBV10-3 and J is TRBJ1-2; D is possibly TRBD1 (6 bases). V dropped 0 bases and J dropped 6 bases, with 8 bases sitting between them. The CDR3 totals 13 residues. The V gene's germline CDR1 is ENHRY and CDR2 SYGVKD.

The chain's CDR3 is CASSLDGTGIEQYF. The CDR3, as DNA: TGTGCCAGCAGCTTAGACGGGACAGGGATCGAGCAGTACTTC. The chain is built from TRBV7-6 and TRBJ2-7; 9 nucleotides line up with TRBD1. The length of the CDR3 is 14 residues. The germline CDR1 and CDR2 sequences are SGHVS and FNYEAQ. J lost 6 bases, V lost 1 base, and 4 bases had no gene match.

This rearrangement joins TRBV6-8 to TRBJ1-2; 10 bases line up with TRBD1. In germline, CDR1 is MNHGY, CDR2 SAAAGT. V shed 2 bases and J 5 bases; nucleotides not matched to a gene: 11. The CDR3 runs to 17 residues. CDR3 sequence reads: CASSYDAGTGVRYGYTF. CDR3 nucleotide sequence: TGTGCCAGCAGTTACGATGCCGGGACAGGGGTCCGGTATGGCTACACCTTC.

The chain recombines TRBV19 with TRBJ1-4; D perhaps matches TRBD1 (5 bases). The CDR3 is 16 amino acids. V lost 7 bases and J lost 1, with 16 bases in between. Germline V gene sequence: CDR1 LNHDA, CDR2 SQIVND (reference sequence). CDR3 DNA sequence: TGTGCCAGTACCGAAACCCGCGACAGAACTAATGAAAAACTGTTTTTT. This gives the protein CASTETRDRTNEKLFF.

The V call is TRBV28, the J call TRBJ1-2; TRBD1 is a possible D gene (5 bases). Deletions cut 6 bases from V and 1 base from J, with 15 bases between. Germline-derived CDR1 and CDR2 are MDHEN and SYDVKM. This CDR3 contains 15 residues. The CDR3 bases are TGTGCCAGCAGAGTTACAGGCCTCATTAACTATGGCTACACCTTC. Translation: CASRVTGLINYGYTF.

The chain has TRBV9 and TRBJ2-1; no reliable D call. The V gene's germline CDR1 is SGDLS and CDR2 YYNGEE. This CDR3 has 15 residues. Trimming took off 0 bases at V and 2 bases at J, with 9 bases between the two ends. CDR3 protein: CASSVVWGTYNEQFF. CDR3 bases: TGTGCCAGCAGCGTAGTATGGGGAACCTACAATGAGCAGTTCTTC.

The genes are TRBV28 and TRBJ1-2; 7 bases match TRBD1. CDR3 length: 12 amino acids. CDR1 is MDHEN and CDR2 is SYDVKM in the germline V gene. V lost 5 bases to trimming and J lost 8 bases; unmatched junction nucleotides: 5. CDR3 nucleotide sequence: TGTGCCAGCAGTCCGTCAGGGGGAGGCTACACCTTC. It yields the protein CASSPSGGGYTF.

This clone turned up a few times. V usage is TRBV11-3 and J usage is TRBJ1-1; 10 positions agree with TRBD1. The V gene end was trimmed by 5 bases and the J gene end by 4 bases; junction bases not matched to a gene: 7. The CDR3 extends over 15 amino acids. Germline V gene sequence: CDR1 SGHNT, CDR2 YENEEA. CDR3 sequence (DNA): TGTGCCAGCAGCAAGGCGACAGGGGGCGGCACTGAAGCTTTCTTT. Translated: CASSKATGGGTEAFF.

The genes are TRBV18 and TRBJ2-7, with D possibly TRBD1 on 6 matching bases. Trimming removed 3 bases at V and 1 base at J, with 13 bases between. Germline V gives CDR1 KGHSH, CDR2 LQKENI. The CDR3 has 15 amino acids. CDR3 amino acids: CASSPSGTPSYEQYF. The CDR3 DNA reads TGTGCCAGCTCACCGTCCGGGACACCATCCTACGAGCAGTACTTC.

This chain connects TRBV28 to TRBJ2-1; D is unclear. Germline loops: CDR1 MDHEN, CDR2 SYDVKM. Trimming shortened V by 7 bases and J by 5 bases, and 9 bases separated the two germline ends. This CDR3 comprises 12 residues. For the CDR3, the DNA is TGTGCCAGCACCGAACCTAACAATGAGCAGTTCTTC. Translating it yields CASTEPNNEQFF.

The chain is built from TRBV19 and TRBJ1-5; D unclear. V shed 7 bases and J shed 0 bases, with 16 bases lying between them. This CDR3 has 16 residues. Germline V gives CDR1 LNHDA, CDR2 SQIVND (reference sequence). Here the CDR3 DNA reads TGTGCCAGTAAAATAGGACCGGGAGGTAGCAATCAGCCCCAGCATTTT. Its protein is CASKIGPGGSNQPQHF.

As DNA, the CDR3 is TGTGCCAGCAGTCCAGGGAACAGCTATGGCTACACCTTC. This encodes CASSPGNSYGYTF. This chain uses TRBV6-8 with TRBJ1-2; TRBD1 is a possible D gene (5 bases). Trimming took off 5 bases at V and 4 bases at J, with 11 bases between the two ends. This CDR3 is 13 amino acids long. CDR1 and CDR2 from the germline V gene are MNHGY and SAAAGT.

V usage is TRBV28 and J usage is TRBJ1-2, with 10 bases lining up with TRBD1. J was trimmed by 3 bases and V by 6 bases; bases with no gene match: 10. Germline lookup yields CDR1 MDHEN and CDR2 SYDVKM. This CDR3 spans 16 amino acids. CDR3 sequence (DNA): TGTGCCAGCAGCCGCGACAGGGGGCAGACCCACTATGGCTACACCTTC. It specifies CASSRDRGQTHYGYTF.

This sequence joins TRBV18 and TRBJ1-1; no clear D. Trimming pared 0 bases from V and 2 bases from J, leaving 13 bases between. CDR3 length equals 16 residues. Germline V lookup: CDR1 KGHSH, CDR2 LQKENI. Here the CDR3 DNA reads TGTGCCAGCTCACCACCCTCGAGGCTCGAAAACACTGAAGCTTTCTTT. It encodes CASSPPSRLENTEAFF. The variable domain in full, completed from reference TRBV18 and TRBJ1-1, reads NAGVMQNPRHLVRRRGQEARLRCSPMKGHSHVYWYRQLPEEGLKFMVYLQKENIIDESGMPKERFSAEFPKEGPSILRIQQVVRGDSAAYFCASSPPSRLENTEAFFGQGTRLTVV.

The V gene is TRBV11-3, the J gene TRBJ1-5; no definite D call. Germline V gene lookup returns CDR1 SGHNT and CDR2 YENEEA. Trimming cost V 3 bases and J 0 bases, with 9 bases left between them. CDR3 length equals 15 residues. DNA of the CDR3: TGTGCCAGCAGCTTGACGGGAAGTAGCAATCAGCCCCAGCATTTT. Its translation: CASSLTGSSNQPQHF.

This chain connects TRBV30 to TRBJ2-7; TRBD1 aligns across 10 bases. The CDR3 has 13 amino acids. Germline values: CDR1 GTSNPN, CDR2 SVGIG (reference sequence). The J segment lost 12 bases and the V segment lost 1 base, leaving 9 bases of the junction unmatched. CDR3 amino acids: CAWSARGQGSSYF. The CDR3 DNA is TGTGCCTGGAGTGCAAGGGGACAGGGGTCGTCGTACTTC.

The chain uses TRBV6-8 and TRBJ2-3; TRBD2 agrees at 13 bases. V was pared by 5 bases and J by 8 bases, with 13 bases of the junction left unmatched. This CDR3 has 17 residues. Germline V gene lookup returns CDR1 MNHGY and CDR2 SAAAGT. In DNA, the CDR3 is TGTGCCAGCAGTACCGCACTAGCGGGGGGGTCTCCAGGTACGCAGTATTTT. This translates into CASSTALAGGSPGTQYF.

J is TRBJ1-2 and V is TRBV6-8; D remains unclear. This CDR3 is built from 12 residues. V lost 4 bases and J lost 7, with 10 bases in between. Germline V gene sequence: CDR1 MNHGY, CDR2 SAAAGT. CDR3 amino acids: CASSSPSGGYTF. CDR3 DNA sequence: TGTGCCAGCAGTTCCCCTTCTGGTGGCTACACCTTC.

The chain recombines TRBV29-1 with TRBJ2-7, with D unclear. Between the trimmed V and J ends, which lost 7 bases and 7 bases, there was a span of 17 bases. The CDR3 totals 12 residues. CDR1 and CDR2 (germline): SQVTM, ANQGSEA. The CDR3, as DNA: TGCAGCGCTTCATCGGAAATCGGTGAGCAGTACTTC. Amino acids: CSASSEIGEQYF.

The chain uses TRBV6-8 and TRBJ1-6; possible D gene TRBD1, 5 bases. The germline V and J ends were trimmed by 5 bases and 5 bases, with 13 bases remaining between them. The length of the CDR3 is 15 residues. Germline loops: CDR1 MNHGY, CDR2 SAAAGT. CDR3: CASSAQGTDNSPLHF. Here the CDR3 DNA reads TGTGCCAGCAGTGCCCAGGGAACAGATAATTCACCCCTCCACTTT.

This clone was seen just once. The chain combines TRBV12-5 with TRBJ2-5; D is ambiguous. V was pared by 1 base and J by 10 bases, with 10 bases between. Germline CDR1 reads LGHNT; CDR2 reads FRNRAP. The CDR3 extends over 12 amino acids. The CDR3 loop is CASGLEGNLQYF. In DNA form, the CDR3 reads TGTGCTAGTGGTTTGGAAGGAAACCTCCAGTACTTC. The full variable domain, rest sourced from reference TRBV12-5 and TRBJ2-5, is DARVTQTPRHKVTEMGQEVTMRCQPILGHNTVFWYRQTMMQGLELLAYFRNRAPLDDSGMPKDRFSAEMPDATLATLKIQPSEPRDSAVYFCASGLEGNLQYFGPGTRLLVL.

In the case of this clone: Germline and junction disagree at one end, which may indicate a read error. The V and J genes are TRBV19 and TRBJ2-5; 7 bases map to TRBD1. In germline, CDR1 is LNHDA, CDR2 SQIVND (reference sequence). The CDR3 consists of 15 residues. The CDR3 sequence is CASSLRSDRDETQYF. In DNA form, the CDR3 reads TGTGCTAGTAGCCTCCGAAGTGACAGGGACGAGACCCAGTACTTC.

The rearrangement uses TRBV19 and TRBJ2-7, with D possibly TRBD1 on 5 matching bases. V dropped 3 bases and J dropped 5 bases, with 8 bases sitting between them. The germline gives CDR1 LNHDA, CDR2 SQIVND (reference sequence). The CDR3 has 12 residues. In DNA, the CDR3 is TGTGCCAGTAGTATCTCAGGGAACGAGCAGTACTTC. It yields the protein CASSISGNEQYF.

This chain joins TRBV10-1 and TRBJ2-2; 8 bases are a match to TRBD1. The trim removed 3 bases at V and 4 bases at J, leaving 4 bases unmatched. This CDR3 region has 15 residues. Germline CDR1 reads WNHNN; CDR2 reads SYGVQD (reference sequence). The DNA for the CDR3 is TGCGCCAGCAGTGAACTCGACAGGGGCACCGGGGAGCTGTTTTTT. This sequence encodes CASSELDRGTGELFF.

The V and J genes are TRBV30 and TRBJ2-7, with no clear D. Trimming pared 2 bases from V and 6 bases from J, leaving 8 bases between. Germline values: CDR1 GTSNPN, CDR2 SVGIG (reference sequence). The CDR3 spans 11 residues. Here the CDR3 reads CAWSPGSEQYF. The CDR3 coding sequence is TGTGCCTGGAGTCCGGGTTCCGAGCAGTACTTC.

The chain joins TRBV11-3 to TRBJ2-2; no definite D call. Germline lookup yields CDR1 SGHNT and CDR2 YENEEA. This CDR3 has 14 amino acids. V was clipped by 3 bases and J by 4 bases, with 9 bases between them. The DNA of the CDR3 is TGTGCCAGCAGCTTGGCCCCACTCACCGGGGAGCTGTTTTTT. It translates to CASSLAPLTGELFF.